This entry describes one TCR beta chain. What it recognizes is unknown. This entry is derived from a study of T-cell reconstitution after alpha-beta-depleted transplantation in children. Findings of the study overall: T-cell counts and diversity at one year post-transplant came mainly from newly produced T cells. Where some patients showed high TCRbeta diversity at day 60, it came from recipient T cells and thymic progenitors that had survived.

The TCRbeta library incorporated unique molecular identifiers. Each CDR3 protein is one row after TCRdb ran MiXCR on the PCR reads. Here the sample spans 90,000 to 130,000 distinct CDR3 sequences, approximately 6.9% being singletons. V was pared by 5 bases and J by 4 bases, with 16 bases of the junction left unmatched. The germline V gene has CDR1 SGHAT and CDR2 FQNNGV. This CDR3 contains 18 residues. The starting material was PBMCs, mostly from graft donor cells, obtained 360 days after TCRalphabeta/CD19-depleted stem cell transplant. This chain connects TRBV11-2 to TRBJ2-7; 11 bases fit TRBD2. The receptor was derived from a male patient under 10 years old who had a stem cell transplant for acute lymphoblastic leukemia, so the T cells may come from the graft donor. CDR3 protein: CASSPGTSGVLGFYEQYF. The CDR3 DNA sequence: TGTGCCAGCAGCCCCGGGACTAGCGGCGTTTTGGGTTTTTACGAGCAGTACTTC.